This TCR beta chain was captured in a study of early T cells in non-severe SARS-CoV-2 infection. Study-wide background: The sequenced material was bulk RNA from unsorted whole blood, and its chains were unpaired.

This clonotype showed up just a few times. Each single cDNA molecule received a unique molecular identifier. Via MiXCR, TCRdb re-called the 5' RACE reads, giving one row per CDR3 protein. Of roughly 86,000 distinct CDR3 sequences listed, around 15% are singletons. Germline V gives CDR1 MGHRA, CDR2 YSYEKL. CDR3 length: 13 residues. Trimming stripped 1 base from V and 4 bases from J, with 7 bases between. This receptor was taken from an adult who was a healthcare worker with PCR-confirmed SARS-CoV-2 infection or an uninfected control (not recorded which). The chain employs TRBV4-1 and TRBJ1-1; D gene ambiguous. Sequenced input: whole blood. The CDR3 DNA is TGCGCCAGCAGCCAAGCGGGCAGCACTGAAGCTTTCTTT. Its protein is CASSQAGSTEAFF.